This passage covers 26 T cell receptor beta chains from one sample sequenced in a study of T cell responses to AZD1222 COVID-19 vaccine. Assay used: immunoSEQ multiplex PCR; TCRdb lists only in-frame clones, some missing. The repertoire includes about 110,000 clones, 88% of them detected once, and about 5% sits in the top ten. Sample: peripheral blood, taken on day 0 of AZD1222 vaccination. The receptors originated from an adult in good health.

The V call is TRBV7-9, the J call TRBJ1-1, with 9 nucleotides matching TRBD1. Germline loops: CDR1 SEHNR, CDR2 FQNEAQ (reference sequence). The CDR3 covers 17 residues. With V trimmed by 4 bases and J by 0 bases, 9 bases remained unmatched. CDR3 sequence reads: CASSWRDRAIMNTEAFF. CDR3 coding DNA: TGTGCCAGCAGCTGGAGGGACAGGGCCATAATGAACACTGAAGCTTTCTTT.

This clone showed up just a few times. The chain links TRBV7-7 to TRBJ2-6; 10 positions match TRBD1. Germline trimming cut 5 bases from V and 2 bases from J; bases unmatched to any gene: 15. The CDR3 runs 20 residues. The germline V gene encodes CDR1 SSHAT and CDR2 FNYEAQ (reference sequence). DNA of the CDR3: TGTGCCAGCAGCCCTAACCCGACAGGGGGCGCAGGTACTGGGGCCAACGTCCTGACTTTC. It translates to CASSPNPTGGAGTGANVLTF.

The gene calls are TRBV6-6 and TRBJ1-3; D gene uncertain. The CDR3 is 13 amino acids. The V gene lost 0 bases and the J gene lost 7 bases, with 7 bases spanning the gap. Germline CDR1 reads MNHNY; CDR2 reads SVGAGI (reference sequence). For the CDR3, the DNA is TGTGCCAGCAGTTACTCGGAGATGAACACCATATATTTT. Amino acids: CASSYSEMNTIYF.

The chain has TRBV6-5 and TRBJ2-5; D gene uncertain. Germline lookup yields CDR1 MNHEY and CDR2 SVGAGI. The V end was cut by 5 bases, the J end by 5 bases, with 9 bases between. The CDR3 consists of 12 residues. CDR3 DNA: TGTGCCAGCAGTCCTCTGGGGGAGACCCAGTACTTC. Translating gives CASSPLGETQYF.

The J gene is TRBJ1-4, the V gene TRBV7-2; 8 bases fit TRBD1. Per the germline V gene, CDR1 is SGHTA and CDR2 is FQGNSA. CDR3 length: 18 amino acids. J lost 2 bases, V lost 1 base, and 9 bases had no gene match. CDR3 region: CASSLGFAGGTTNEKLFF. The CDR3 bases are TGTGCCAGCAGCTTAGGGTTTGCAGGGGGCACGACTAATGAAAAACTGTTTTTT.

The chain joins TRBV7-2 to TRBJ1-3; maybe TRBD1 (6 bases). The V gene's germline CDR1 is SGHTA and CDR2 FQGNSA. The CDR3 is 16 residues long. V was pared by 5 bases and J by 0 bases, with 14 bases between. The CDR3 DNA reads as TGTGCCAGCAGCCCGAGGGGGACAACCTCTGGAAACACCATATATTTT. This encodes CASSPRGTTSGNTIYF.

The CDR3 DNA sequence: TGTGCCAGCAGTTCCCCTGGGACAGGGAACTATGGCTACACCTTC. Protein product: CASSSPGTGNYGYTF. The genes are TRBV6-5 and TRBJ1-2; 9 nucleotides line up with TRBD1. The germline gives CDR1 MNHEY, CDR2 SVGAGI. CDR3 length: 15 amino acids. The J segment lost 2 bases and the V segment lost 4 bases, leaving 5 bases of the junction unmatched.

The rearrangement links TRBV10-3 to TRBJ1-1, with 9 bases matching TRBD1. Germline values: CDR1 ENHRY, CDR2 SYGVKD. CDR3 length equals 15 residues. V shed 6 bases and J 6 bases; nucleotides not matched to a gene: 11. CDR3 protein: CAIRDNRGRFSEAFF. For the CDR3, the DNA is TGTGCCATCAGGGATAACAGGGGGCGTTTTTCTGAAGCTTTCTTT.

V and J are TRBV7-9 and TRBJ1-3, with D unresolved. Germline V gene data show CDR1 as SEHNR and CDR2 as FQNEAQ (reference sequence). V gave up 2 bases and J gave up 0 bases, with 11 bases separating them. CDR3 length: 16 amino acids. CDR3 DNA sequence: TGTGCCAGCAGCTTATTTGCAGGCAGCTCTGGAAACACCATATATTTT. Protein sequence: CASSLFAGSSGNTIYF.

The chain carries TRBV19 and TRBJ1-1; D gene uncertain. The CDR3 consists of 14 residues. CDR1 LNHDA and CDR2 SQIVND come from the germline V gene (reference sequence). Between the trimmed V and J ends, which lost 8 bases and 0 bases, there was a span of 13 bases. The DNA of the CDR3 is TGTGCCAGTCAACGCCGGGCGATGAACACTGAAGCTTTCTTT. Its translation is CASQRRAMNTEAFF.

The CDR3 loop reads CASSQGTGGDYGYTF. The CDR3 DNA sequence: TGTGCCAGCAGCCAAGGGACAGGGGGCGACTATGGCTACACCTTC. The chain employs TRBV4-2 and TRBJ1-2; TRBD1 matches 11 bases. The CDR3 is 15 residues long. CDR1 and CDR2 from the germline V gene are LGHNA and YNFKEQ. J lost 3 bases, V lost 1 base, and 1 base had no gene match.

V usage is TRBV5-6 and J usage is TRBJ1-2, with D possibly matching TRBD1 (6 bases). The germline gives CDR1 SGHDT, CDR2 YYEEEE. The CDR3 is made up of 11 amino acids. V was pared by 6 bases and J by 7 bases, with 10 bases between. The CDR3 bases are TGTGCCAGCACCTCAGGGGTTGGCTACACCTTC. Translation: CASTSGVGYTF. The variable domain in full, completed from reference TRBV5-6 and TRBJ1-2, reads DAGVTQSPTHLIKTRGQQVTLRCSPKSGHDTVSWYQQALGQGPQFIFQYYEEEERQRGNFPDRFSGHQFPNYSSELNVNALLLGDSALYLCASTSGVGYTFGSGTRLTVV.

This clone was seen once. The chain links TRBV4-3 to TRBJ2-7; 7 bases are a match to TRBD2. Trimming removed 4 bases from V and 0 bases from J; junction bases left unmatched: 6. In germline, CDR1 is LGHNA, CDR2 YSLEER. This CDR3 comprises 15 residues. The CDR3 DNA sequence: TGCGCCAGCAGCCCGGGACTACCAGTCTCCTACGAGCAGTACTTC. As protein: CASSPGLPVSYEQYF.

The rearrangement uses TRBV6-2 or TRBV6-3 and TRBJ1-2; D ambiguous. This CDR3 has 15 residues. Germline V lookup: CDR1 MNHEY, CDR2 SVGEGT. V shed 0 bases and J shed 4 bases, with 12 bases lying between them. CDR3 region: CASSYSKREGYGYTF. CDR3 DNA sequence: TGTGCCAGCAGTTACTCGAAGAGGGAAGGCTATGGCTACACCTTC.

The chain joins TRBV18 to TRBJ1-4; TRBD1 might be the D (6 bases). Germline V CDR1 and CDR2: KGHSH, LQKENI. The CDR3 spans 14 residues. V was clipped by 2 bases and J by 8 bases, with 12 bases between them. This CDR3 reads CASSPGTQGEKLFF. The DNA of the CDR3 is TGTGCCAGCTCACCAGGGACACAAGGCGAAAAACTGTTTTTT.

This clone appeared a single time. J is TRBJ2-3 and V is TRBV6-2 or TRBV6-3, with D uncertain. The germline V gene encodes CDR1 MNHEY and CDR2 SVGEGT. This CDR3 is built from 15 residues. With 6 bases removed from V and 0 bases from J, the gap between germline ends came to 13 bases. The CDR3, as DNA: TGTGCCAGCAGCCCTAGGACGAGTAGCACAGATACGCAGTATTTT. Translated, it gives CASSPRTSSTDTQYF.

J is TRBJ2-3 and V is TRBV11-3; D might be TRBD1 or TRBD2, each matching 6 bases. The V and J ends lost 6 bases and 8 bases respectively, with 12 bases between them. Germline values: CDR1 SGHNT, CDR2 YENEEA. The CDR3 contains 12 residues. CDR3 DNA: TGTGCCAGCAGTAGGGGGGCCGGTACGCAGTATTTT. This codes for CASSRGAGTQYF.

This clone occurred a few times. The chain carries TRBV3-1 (or the pseudogene TRBV3-2) and TRBJ1-1; D gene ambiguous. Germline V gene data show CDR1 as LGHDT and CDR2 as YNNKEL (reference sequence). V lost 4 bases to trimming and J lost 10 bases, with 16 bases between them. The CDR3 loop spans 13 amino acids. The CDR3: CASSPTEGKGAFF. CDR3 bases: TGTGCCAGCAGCCCCACGGAAGGGAAGGGAGCTTTCTTT.

The chain joins TRBV5-1 to TRBJ1-1, with D uncertain. Germline V CDR1 and CDR2: SGHRS, YFSETQ. Trimming took off 0 bases at V and 0 bases at J, with 3 bases between the two ends. The CDR3 runs 13 residues. This chain's CDR3 is CASSLDLNTEAFF. The CDR3 nucleotides read TGCGCCAGCAGCTTGGACTTGAACACTGAAGCTTTCTTT. The whole variable domain, remainder taken from reference TRBV5-1 and TRBJ1-1, is KAGVTQTPRYLIKTRGQQVTLSCSPISGHRSVSWYQQTPGQGLQFLFEYFSETQRNKGNFPGRFSGRQFSNSRSEMNVSTLELGDSALYLCASSLDLNTEAFFGQGTRLTVV.

The rearrangement uses TRBV28 and TRBJ2-3; D is uncertain. With 6 bases removed from V and 4 bases from J, the gap between germline ends came to 8 bases. CDR1 is MDHEN, CDR2 SYDVKM, per germline. This CDR3 region has 12 residues. The DNA of the CDR3 is TGTGCCAGCAGCCTGATATCAGATACGCAGTATTTT. Amino acid sequence: CASSLISDTQYF.

The chain couples TRBV6-6 to TRBJ1-5; 8 positions match TRBD1. The CDR3 sequence is 16 residues long. CDR1 is MNHNY and CDR2 is SVGAGI in the germline V gene (reference sequence). V lost 1 base and J lost 6; bases outside the gene matches: 8. CDR3 region: CASSYFQGARGQPQHF. The CDR3, as DNA: TGTGCCAGCAGTTACTTTCAGGGGGCGCGTGGTCAGCCCCAGCATTTT.

The CDR3 protein is CASSRGVAGVTDTQYF. The DNA for the CDR3 is TGTGCCAGCAGTAGGGGTGTAGCGGGGGTGACAGATACGCAGTATTTT. The V call is TRBV6-6, the J call TRBJ2-3; TRBD2 agrees at 9 bases. Losses at the gene ends were 5 bases for V and 3 bases for J; bases not matched to a gene: 9. Germline-derived CDR1 and CDR2 are MNHNY and SVGAGI (reference sequence). The CDR3 runs to 16 residues.

The chain couples TRBV5-5 to TRBJ2-7, with D possibly matching TRBD2 (6 bases). Between the trimmed V and J ends, which lost 4 bases and 3 bases, there was a span of 8 bases. The germline gives CDR1 SGHKS, CDR2 YYEKEE (reference sequence). The CDR3 sequence is 12 residues long. The CDR3 DNA sequence: TGTGCCAGCAGCCGGGAGCTCTACGAGCAGTACTTC. Residues: CASSRELYEQYF.

This clone has more than one count but fewer than ten. This chain links TRBV4-1 with TRBJ2-7, with D possibly being TRBD1 (6 bases). This CDR3 comprises 15 residues. Germline V gene lookup returns CDR1 MGHRA and CDR2 YSYEKL. Deletions cut 2 bases from V and 4 bases from J, with 15 bases between. The CDR3 protein is CASSQKQDRGYEQYF. The CDR3 DNA is TGCGCCAGCAGCCAAAAACAGGACAGAGGGTACGAGCAGTACTTC.

This chain uses TRBV2 with TRBJ1-6; unclear D gene. This CDR3 comprises 15 residues. V lost 6 bases and J 5 bases, leaving 14 bases between the germline ends. In germline, CDR1 is SNHLY, CDR2 FYNNEI. In DNA, the CDR3 is TGTGCCAGCAGGGCCCGAGAGGGAAATAATTCACCCCTCCACTTT. Its protein is CASRAREGNNSPLHF.

The V and J genes are TRBV4-3 and TRBJ2-1, with 10 bases matching TRBD2. Germline-derived CDR1 and CDR2 are LGHNA and YSLEER. V lost 2 bases and J lost 5; bases outside the gene matches: 9. CDR3 length: 17 residues. The CDR3 is CASSQPLAGGLHNEQFF. The CDR3 DNA reads as TGCGCCAGCAGCCAACCCTTAGCGGGGGGTCTTCACAATGAGCAGTTCTTC.